This T cell receptor (beta chain) was captured in a study of siplizumab effects on memory and regulatory T cells. Regarding the study as a whole: In controls, 26.9% of mappable alloreactive CD4+ clones were Treg-derived on average, versus roughly 63% with siplizumab. The authors did not confirm suppressive function in proliferating Tregs from siplizumab cultures.

Sequencing was performed on unstimulated naive, memory, effector memory and TEMRA subsets derived from three donor pairs. In the case of this clone: Its antigen is undetermined.

This table comes from immunoSEQ multiplex PCR, and its TCRdb copy is limited to in-frame clones, with some not included. The sample includes tens of thousands of clones, around 95% seen only once; the top ten take approximately 0.031%. The clonotype originates from a human donor in good health. The sequencing sample was made of naive CD4+ T cells sorted from blood.

CDR3 in amino acids: CASNLGDRVLAFF. Here the CDR3 DNA reads TGTGCCAGCAACCTTGGGGACAGGGTTCTGGCTTTCTTT. This chain uses TRBV2 with TRBJ1-1; 9 bases are shared with TRBD1. The ends lost 7 bases at V and 11 bases at J; junction bases unmatched: 11. Germline CDR1 reads SNHLY; CDR2 reads FYNNEI. The CDR3 consists of 13 residues.